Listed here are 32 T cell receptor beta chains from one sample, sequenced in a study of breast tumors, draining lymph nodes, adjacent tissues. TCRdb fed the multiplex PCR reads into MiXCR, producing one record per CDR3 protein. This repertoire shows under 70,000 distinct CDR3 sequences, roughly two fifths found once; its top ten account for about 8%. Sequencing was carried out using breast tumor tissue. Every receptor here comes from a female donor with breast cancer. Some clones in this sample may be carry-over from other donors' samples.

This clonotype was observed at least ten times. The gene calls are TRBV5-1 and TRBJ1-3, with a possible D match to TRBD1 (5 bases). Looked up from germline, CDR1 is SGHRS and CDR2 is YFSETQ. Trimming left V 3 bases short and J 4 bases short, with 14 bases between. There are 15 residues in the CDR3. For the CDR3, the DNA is TGCGCCAGCAGCTCCCAGGGTTCTCACGGAAACACCATATATTTT. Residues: CASSSQGSHGNTIYF.

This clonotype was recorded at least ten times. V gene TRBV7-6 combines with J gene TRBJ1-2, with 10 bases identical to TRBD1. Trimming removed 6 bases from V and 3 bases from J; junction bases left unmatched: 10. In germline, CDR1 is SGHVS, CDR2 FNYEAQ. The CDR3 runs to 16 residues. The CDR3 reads CASSFPLTGGDYGYTF. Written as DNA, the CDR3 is TGTGCCAGCAGTTTCCCTTTGACAGGGGGCGACTATGGCTACACCTTC. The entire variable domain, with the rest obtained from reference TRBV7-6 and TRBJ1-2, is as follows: GAGVSQSPRYKVTKRGQDVALRCDPISGHVSLYWYRQALGQGPEFLTYFNYEAQQDKSGLPNDRFSAERPEGSISTLTIQRTEQRDSAMYRCASSFPLTGGDYGYTFGSGTRLTVV.

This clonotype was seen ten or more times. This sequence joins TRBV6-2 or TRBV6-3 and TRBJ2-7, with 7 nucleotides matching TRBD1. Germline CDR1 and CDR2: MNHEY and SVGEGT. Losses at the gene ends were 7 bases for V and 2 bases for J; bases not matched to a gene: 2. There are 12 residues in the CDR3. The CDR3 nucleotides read TGTGCCAGCAAAGGACAGGCCTACGAGCAGTACTTC. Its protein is CASKGQAYEQYF.

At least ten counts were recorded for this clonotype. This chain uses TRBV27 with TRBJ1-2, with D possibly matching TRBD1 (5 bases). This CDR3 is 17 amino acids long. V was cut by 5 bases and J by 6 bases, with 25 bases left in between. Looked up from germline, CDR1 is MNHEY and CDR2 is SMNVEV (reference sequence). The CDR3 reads CASSPRTYFFREDGYTF. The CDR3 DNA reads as TGTGCCAGCAGTCCCCGGACATACTTCTTCAGGGAAGATGGCTACACCTTC.

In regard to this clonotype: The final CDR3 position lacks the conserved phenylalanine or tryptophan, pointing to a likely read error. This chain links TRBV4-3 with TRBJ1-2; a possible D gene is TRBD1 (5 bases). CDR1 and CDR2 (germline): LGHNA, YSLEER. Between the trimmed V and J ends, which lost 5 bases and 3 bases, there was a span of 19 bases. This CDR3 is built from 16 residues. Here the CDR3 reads CASSFWYRLKDYGYTL. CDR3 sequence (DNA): TGCGCCAGCAGCTTTTGGTACAGGCTGAAAGACTATGGCTACACCCTC.

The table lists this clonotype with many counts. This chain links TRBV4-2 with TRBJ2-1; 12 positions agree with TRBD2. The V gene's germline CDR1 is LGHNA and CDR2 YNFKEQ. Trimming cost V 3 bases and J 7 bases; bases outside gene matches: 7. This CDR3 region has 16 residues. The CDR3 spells CASSQAGLAGNNEQFF. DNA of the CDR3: TGTGCCAGCAGCCAGGCCGGACTAGCGGGAAATAATGAGCAGTTCTTC.

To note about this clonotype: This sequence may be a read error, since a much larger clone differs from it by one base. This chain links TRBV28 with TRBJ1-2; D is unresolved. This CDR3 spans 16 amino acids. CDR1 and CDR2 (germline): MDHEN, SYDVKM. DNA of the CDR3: TGTGCCAGCAGTTTATGGGTTTCGGGAGATAACTATGGCTGCACCTTC. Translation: CASSLWVSGDNYGCTF.

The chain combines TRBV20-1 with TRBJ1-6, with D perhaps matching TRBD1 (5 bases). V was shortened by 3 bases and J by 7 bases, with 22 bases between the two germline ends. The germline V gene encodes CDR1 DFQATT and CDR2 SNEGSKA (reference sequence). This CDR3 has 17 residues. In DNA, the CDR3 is TGCAGTGCTAGTGGCGGGAAGGGGTATTTGGGAAATTCACCCCTCCACTTT. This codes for CSASGGKGYLGNSPLHF.

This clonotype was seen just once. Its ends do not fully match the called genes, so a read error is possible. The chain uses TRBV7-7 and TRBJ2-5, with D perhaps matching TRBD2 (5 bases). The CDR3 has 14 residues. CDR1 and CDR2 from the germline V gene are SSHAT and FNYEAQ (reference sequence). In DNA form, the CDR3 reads TGTGCTAGCAGCTCGGGAAAACTCCAAGAGACCCAGTACTTC. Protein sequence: CASSSGKLQETQYF.

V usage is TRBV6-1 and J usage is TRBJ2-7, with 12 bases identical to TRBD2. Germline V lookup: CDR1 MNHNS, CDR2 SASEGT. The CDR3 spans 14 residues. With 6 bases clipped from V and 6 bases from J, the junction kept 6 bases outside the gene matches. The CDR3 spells CASRYGLAGREQYF. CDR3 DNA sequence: TGTGCCAGCAGATACGGACTAGCGGGACGCGAGCAGTACTTC.

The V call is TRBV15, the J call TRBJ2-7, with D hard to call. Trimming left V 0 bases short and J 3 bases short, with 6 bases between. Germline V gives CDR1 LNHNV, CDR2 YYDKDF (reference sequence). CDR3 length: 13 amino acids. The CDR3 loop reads CATSREKFYEQYF. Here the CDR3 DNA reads TGTGCCACCAGCAGAGAGAAATTCTACGAGCAGTACTTC.

The CDR3 DNA follows: TGCAGCGCTGGGGGAGGGGACGAGCAGTACTTC. Translation: CSAGGGDEQYF. This rearrangement joins TRBV20-1 to TRBJ2-7; TRBD2 matches 7 bases. Per the germline V gene, CDR1 is DFQATT and CDR2 is SNEGSKA (reference sequence). The CDR3 length is 11 residues.

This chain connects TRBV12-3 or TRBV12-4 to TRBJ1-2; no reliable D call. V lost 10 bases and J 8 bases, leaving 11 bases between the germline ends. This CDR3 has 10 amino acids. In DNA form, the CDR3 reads TGTGCCACCTTCACAAACGGCTACACCTTC. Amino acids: CATFTNGYTF.

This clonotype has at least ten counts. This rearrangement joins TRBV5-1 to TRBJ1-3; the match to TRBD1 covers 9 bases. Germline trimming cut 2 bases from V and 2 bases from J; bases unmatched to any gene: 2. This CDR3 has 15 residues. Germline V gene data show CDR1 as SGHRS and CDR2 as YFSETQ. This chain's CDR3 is CASSFNRGPGNTIYF. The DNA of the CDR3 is TGCGCCAGCAGCTTTAACAGGGGGCCTGGAAACACCATATATTTT.

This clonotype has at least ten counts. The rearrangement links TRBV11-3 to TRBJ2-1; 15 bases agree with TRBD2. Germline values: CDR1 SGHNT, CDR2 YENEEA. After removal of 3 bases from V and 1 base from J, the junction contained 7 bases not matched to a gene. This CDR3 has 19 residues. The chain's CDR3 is CASSFLGTSGGKSYNEQFF. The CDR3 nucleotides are TGTGCCAGCAGCTTCCTCGGGACTAGCGGGGGGAAATCCTACAATGAGCAGTTCTTC.

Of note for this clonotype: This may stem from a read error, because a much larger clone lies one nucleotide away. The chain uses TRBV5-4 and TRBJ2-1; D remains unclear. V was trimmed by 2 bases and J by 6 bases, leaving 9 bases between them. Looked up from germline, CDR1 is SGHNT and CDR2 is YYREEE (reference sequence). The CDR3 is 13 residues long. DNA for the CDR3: TGTGCCAGCAGCTTTAGGCCCAGCAATGAGCAGTTCTTC. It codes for CASSFRPSNEQFF.

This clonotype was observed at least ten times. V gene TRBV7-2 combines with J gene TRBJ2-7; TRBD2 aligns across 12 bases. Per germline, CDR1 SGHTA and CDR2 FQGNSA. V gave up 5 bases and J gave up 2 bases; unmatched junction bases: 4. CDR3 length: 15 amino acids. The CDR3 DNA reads TGTGCCAGCAGCAGGACTAGCGGGGTTACCTACGAGCAGTACTTC. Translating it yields CASSRTSGVTYEQYF.

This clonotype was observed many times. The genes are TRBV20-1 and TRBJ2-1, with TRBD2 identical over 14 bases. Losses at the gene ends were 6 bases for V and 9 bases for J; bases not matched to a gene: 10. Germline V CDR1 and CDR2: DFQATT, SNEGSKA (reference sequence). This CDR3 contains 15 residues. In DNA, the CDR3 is TGCAGTGCCCTTGCGACTAGCGGGAGGGAGGGTGAGCAGTTCTTC. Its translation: CSALATSGREGEQFF.

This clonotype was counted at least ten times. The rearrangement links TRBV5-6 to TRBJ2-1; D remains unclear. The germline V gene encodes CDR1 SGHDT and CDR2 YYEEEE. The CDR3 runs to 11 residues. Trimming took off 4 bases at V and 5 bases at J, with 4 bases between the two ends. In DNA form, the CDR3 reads TGTGCCAGCAGCGTAAACAATGAGCAGTTCTTC. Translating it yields CASSVNNEQFF.

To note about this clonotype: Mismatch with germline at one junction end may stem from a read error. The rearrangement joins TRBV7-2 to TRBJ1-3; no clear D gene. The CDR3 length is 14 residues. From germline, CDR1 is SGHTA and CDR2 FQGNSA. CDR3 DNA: TGTGCCAGCAGCTCAGGACTCTCTGGAAACACCACATATTTT. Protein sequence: CASSSGLSGNTTYF.

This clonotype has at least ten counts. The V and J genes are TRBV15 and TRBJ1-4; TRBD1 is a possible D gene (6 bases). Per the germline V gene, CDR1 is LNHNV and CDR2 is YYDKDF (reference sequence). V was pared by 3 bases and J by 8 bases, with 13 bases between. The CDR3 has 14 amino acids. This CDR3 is CATSSGGLGEKLFF. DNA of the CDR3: TGTGCCACCAGCAGCGGGGGCTTAGGCGAAAAACTGTTTTTT.

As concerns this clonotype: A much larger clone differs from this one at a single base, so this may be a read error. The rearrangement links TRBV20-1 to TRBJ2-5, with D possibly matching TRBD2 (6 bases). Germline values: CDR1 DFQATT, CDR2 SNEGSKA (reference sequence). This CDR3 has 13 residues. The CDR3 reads CSTSTQGQETQYF. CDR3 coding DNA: TGCAGTACTAGCACCCAGGGCCAAGAGACCCAGTACTTC.

CDR3 amino acids: CASSPDGKKVLEDNSPLHF. The CDR3 region has the DNA TGTGCCAGCAGTCCTGACGGGAAGAAAGTATTAGAGGATAATTCACCCCTCCACTTT. This chain joins TRBV11-1 and TRBJ1-6; D remains unclear. There are 19 residues in the CDR3. V lost 6 bases, J lost 5 bases, and 26 bases lay in between. CDR1 and CDR2 from the germline V gene are SGHAT and FQDESV (reference sequence).

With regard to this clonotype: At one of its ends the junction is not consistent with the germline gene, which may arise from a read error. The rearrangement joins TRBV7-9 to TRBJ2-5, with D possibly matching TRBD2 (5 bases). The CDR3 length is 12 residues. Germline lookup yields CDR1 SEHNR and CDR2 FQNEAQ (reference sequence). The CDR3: CAGSPQWETQHF. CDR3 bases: TGTGCCGGCAGCCCCCAATGGGAGACCCAGCACTTC. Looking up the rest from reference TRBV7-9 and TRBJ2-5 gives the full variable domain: DTGVSQNPRHKITKRGQNVTFRCDPISEHNRLYWYRQTLGQGPEFLTYFQNEAQLEKSRLLSDRFSAERPKGSFSTLEIQRTEQGDSAMYLCAGSPQWETQHFGPGTRLLVL.

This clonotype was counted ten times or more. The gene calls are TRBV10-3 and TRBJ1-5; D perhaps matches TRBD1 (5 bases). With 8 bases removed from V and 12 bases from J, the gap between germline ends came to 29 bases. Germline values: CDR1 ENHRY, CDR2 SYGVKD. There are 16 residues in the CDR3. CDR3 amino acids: CAIVPWRLTGQRDQHF. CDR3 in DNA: TGTGCCATCGTTCCCTGGCGGTTGACGGGGCAAAGGGACCAGCATTTT.

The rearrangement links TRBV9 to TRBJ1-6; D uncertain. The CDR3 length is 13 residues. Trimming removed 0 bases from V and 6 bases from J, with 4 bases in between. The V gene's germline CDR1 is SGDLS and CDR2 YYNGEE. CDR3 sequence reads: CASSVGGNSPLHF. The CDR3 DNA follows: TGTGCCAGCAGCGTAGGGGGTAATTCACCCCTCCACTTT.

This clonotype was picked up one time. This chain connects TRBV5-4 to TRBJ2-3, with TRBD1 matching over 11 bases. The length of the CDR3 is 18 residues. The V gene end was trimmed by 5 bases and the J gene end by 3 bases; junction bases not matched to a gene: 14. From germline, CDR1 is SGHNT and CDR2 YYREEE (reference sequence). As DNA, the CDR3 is TGTGCCAGCAGTTCTAGAACCGGACAGGGGGCCAATACAGATACGCAGTATTTT. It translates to CASSSRTGQGANTDTQYF.

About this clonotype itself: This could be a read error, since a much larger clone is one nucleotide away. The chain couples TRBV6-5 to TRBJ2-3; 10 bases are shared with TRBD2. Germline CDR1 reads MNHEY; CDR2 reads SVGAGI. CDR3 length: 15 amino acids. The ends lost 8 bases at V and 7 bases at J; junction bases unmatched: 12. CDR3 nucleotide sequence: TGTGCCAGCGCCCCCTTACTAGCGGGGACGAATACGCAGTATTTT. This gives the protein CASAPLLAGTNTQYF.

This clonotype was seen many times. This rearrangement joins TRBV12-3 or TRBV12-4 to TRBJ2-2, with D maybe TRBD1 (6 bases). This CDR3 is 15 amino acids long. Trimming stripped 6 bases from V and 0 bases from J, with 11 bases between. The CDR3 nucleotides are TGTGCCAGCAGCGCCGGGACACCGAACACCGGGGAGCTGTTTTTT. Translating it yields CASSAGTPNTGELFF.

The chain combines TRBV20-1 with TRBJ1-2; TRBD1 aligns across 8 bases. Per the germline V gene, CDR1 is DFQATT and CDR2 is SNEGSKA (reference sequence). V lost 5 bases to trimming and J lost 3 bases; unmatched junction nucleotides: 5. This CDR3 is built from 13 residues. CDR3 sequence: CSARRGLDYGYTF. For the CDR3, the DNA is TGCAGTGCTCGCAGGGGGCTCGACTATGGCTACACCTTC.

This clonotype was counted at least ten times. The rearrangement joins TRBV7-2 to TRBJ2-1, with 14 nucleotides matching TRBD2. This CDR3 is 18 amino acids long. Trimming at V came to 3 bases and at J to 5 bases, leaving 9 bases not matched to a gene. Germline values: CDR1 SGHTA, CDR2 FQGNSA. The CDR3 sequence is CASSLGLAGVSFDNEQFF. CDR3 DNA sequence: TGTGCCAGCAGCTTGGGACTAGCGGGAGTTTCTTTCGACAATGAGCAGTTCTTC. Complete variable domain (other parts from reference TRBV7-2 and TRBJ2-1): GAGVSQSPSNKVTEKGKDVELRCDPISGHTALYWYRQSLGQGLEFLIYFQGNSAPDKSGLPSDRFSAERTGGSVSTLTIQRTQQEDSAVYLCASSLGLAGVSFDNEQFFGPGTRLTVL.

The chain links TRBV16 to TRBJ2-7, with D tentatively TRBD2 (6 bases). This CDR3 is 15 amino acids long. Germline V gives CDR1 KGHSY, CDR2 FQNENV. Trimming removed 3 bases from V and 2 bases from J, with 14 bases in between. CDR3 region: CASSQAFGRPYEQYF. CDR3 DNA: TGTGCCAGCAGCCAGGCATTTGGGAGGCCCTACGAGCAGTACTTC.